This T cell receptor (beta chain) was sequenced in a study of T cell responses to AZD1222 COVID-19 vaccine. Broader study findings: Females made up more of the donors, who were largely white British, and clonal diversity may have come out too low. Repertoires were obtained solely post-peak T cell response.

CDR1 and CDR2 (germline): SGHRS, YFSETQ. The junction had 5 bases not matched to a gene; V was cut back by 0 bases and J by 6 bases. CDR3 size: 15 residues. Profiling relied on immunoSEQ multiplex PCR, and the TCRdb table lists in-frame clones only, not all of them. The data contain 95,000 to 120,000 clones, roughly 89% of them singletons. For this clone: Its specificity is unknown.

The chain carries TRBV5-1 and TRBJ2-1; 8 bases are a match to TRBD2. The clonotype originates from an adult in good health. The source material was peripheral blood, sampled on day 0 of MenACWY control vaccination. Here the CDR3 reads CASSLVAGGGNEQFF. CDR3 sequence (DNA): TGCGCCAGCAGCTTGGTTGCGGGGGGTGGCAATGAGCAGTTCTTC.